A selection of T cell receptor beta chains follows, all from one sample in a study of blood T cell repertoires in COVID-19. The data were produced by immunoSEQ multiplex PCR, yet TCRdb's version contains in-frame clones alone and is incomplete. The data contain a few hundred thousand clones, approximately 89% of them singletons. The sequenced material came from peripheral blood. These receptors all come from a woman aged 55-69 years with COVID-19, enrolled during active disease. Each CDR3 is given with its conserved first and last residue. A D gene is named only where the DNA matches it firmly. Clone size is not always given. Where it is, it says once, few, many or a class for expanded clones.

V gene	D gene	J gene	clone size	CDR3 DNA	CDR3 protein
TRBV4-1	TRBD2	TRBJ2-7	NA	TGCGCCAGCAGCCAAGAAGCGGGACTAGCGGCCTACGAGCAGTACTTC	CASSQEAGLAAYEQYF
TRBV6-5	TRBD2	TRBJ2-1	once	TGTGCCAGCAGTACACGCGGGGGGCCTTTCAATGAGCAGTTCTTC	CASSTRGGPFNEQFF
TRBV5-4	TRBD1	TRBJ2-1	NA	TGTGCCAGCAGCTTGGGACAGGGGCTGTACAATGAGCAGTTCTTC	CASSLGQGLYNEQFF
TRBV6-1	NA	TRBJ1-5	NA	TGTGCCAGCAGTGAAGAAGATAAACAGGGATGGCAGCCCCAGCATTTT	CASSEEDKQGWQPQHF
TRBV7-8	NA	TRBJ2-3	NA	TGTGCCAGCAGCTTCCGAGATACGCAGTATTTT	CASSFRDTQYF
TRBV12-3/TRBV12-4	NA	TRBJ1-5	NA	TGTGCCAGCAGTTTAGGGCAGGGTCTCCAGCATTTT	CASSLGQGLQHF
TRBV9	NA	TRBJ1-4	NA	TGTGCCAGCAGCGTAGTTGACGGAGATAATGAAAAACTGTTTTTT	CASSVVDGDNEKLFF
TRBV5-5	NA	TRBJ1-2	NA	TGTGCCAGCAGCTTGGAACACGGAGATGGCTACACCTTC	CASSLEHGDGYTF
TRBV24-1	TRBD1	TRBJ2-1	NA	TGTGCCACCAGTGGCCACGGGACAGGGGTAAATGAGCAGTTCTTC	CATSGHGTGVNEQFF
TRBV5-1	NA	TRBJ1-4	NA	TGCGCCAGCCACGAGGGAGGAGGTAGCGAAAAACTGTTTTTT	CASHEGGGSEKLFF
TRBV3-1/TRBV3-2	NA	TRBJ2-3	NA	TGTGCCAGCCGCGGCCTCGACGTCACAGATACGCAGTATTTT	CASRGLDVTDTQYF
TRBV18	TRBD1	TRBJ1-2	NA	TGTGCCAGCTCAACCTCCGGGACAGGGTATGGCTACACCTTC	CASSTSGTGYGYTF
TRBV6-5	NA	TRBJ2-4	NA	TGTGCCAGCAGTCCCCACGAGAGGGACATTCAGTACTTC	CASSPHERDIQYF
TRBV4-1	NA	TRBJ1-5	NA	TGCGCCAGCAGCCAAGCCCCTTTGAGGCTTCAGCCCCAGCATTTT	CASSQAPLRLQPQHF
TRBV5-5	TRBD2	TRBJ2-7	NA	TGTGCCAGCAGCCTCCACCCGGGGGGACGGATATACGAGCAGTACTTC	CASSLHPGGRIYEQYF
TRBV15	NA	TRBJ2-7	NA	TGTGCCACCACCGAGGCCGGTTCCTACGAGCAGTACTTC	CATTEAGSYEQYF
TRBV28	NA	TRBJ2-7	few	TGTGCCAGCAACCTTGAGGCAGATTCTGGCGAGCAGTACTTC	CASNLEADSGEQYF
TRBV5-1	NA	TRBJ2-3	NA	TGCGCCAGCAGCCCCGGGACACATAGCACAGATACGCAGTATTTT	CASSPGTHSTDTQYF